This is a list of T cell receptor beta chains from one sample in a study of post-analysis software for immune sequencing data. MiXCR, applied by TCRdb to the PCR reads, yields one record per CDR3 protein. Altogether fewer than 850,000 distinct CDR3 sequences are present, around 46% being singletons, with the ten largest covering roughly 4.9%. The specimen was blood. These TCRs come from a girl between 5 and 17 years old with multiple sclerosis. CDR3s include the opening cysteine and the closing phenylalanine or tryptophan. Each record gives: D gene, J gene, V gene, CDR3 protein. D genes are given only for firm matches.

TRBD2,TRBJ2-5,TRBV13,CASSLGTSGGETQYF
NA,NA,TRBV28,CASSETGTRGEQYF
TRBD1,TRBJ1-1,TRBV7-9,CASSPRTGGGTEAFF
TRBD2,TRBJ2-1,TRBV20-1,CSARIQAGVPDEQFF
NA,TRBJ1-2,TRBV24-1,CATSEPTQNYGYTF
NA,NA,TRBV20-1,CSAGGLLASLEQYF
TRBD2,NA,TRBV7-8,CASSSRSSGSIEQYF
NA,TRBJ1-2,TRBV15,CATSRKDRNYGYTF
NA,TRBJ2-1,TRBV12-3/TRBV12-4,CASSLPLAREQFF
NA,TRBJ2-7,TRBV20-1,CSAGRSSSYEQYF
TRBD1,TRBJ2-1,TRBV29-1,CSVEDPGQGGYNEQFF
TRBD1,TRBJ2-5,TRBV6-5,CASRPGQGFQTQYF
NA,TRBJ1-5,TRBV7-9,CASSPRYADQPQHF